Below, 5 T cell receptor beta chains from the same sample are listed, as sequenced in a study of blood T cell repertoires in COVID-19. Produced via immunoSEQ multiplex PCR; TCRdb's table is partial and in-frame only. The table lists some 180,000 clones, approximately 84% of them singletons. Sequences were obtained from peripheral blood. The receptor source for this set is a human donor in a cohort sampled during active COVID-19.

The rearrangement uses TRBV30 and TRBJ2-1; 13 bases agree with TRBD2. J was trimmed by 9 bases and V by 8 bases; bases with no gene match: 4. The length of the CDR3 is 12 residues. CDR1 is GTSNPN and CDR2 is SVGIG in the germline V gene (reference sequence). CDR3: CALLAGGVEQFF. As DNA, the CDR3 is TGTGCCCTACTAGCGGGGGGGGTTGAGCAGTTCTTC.

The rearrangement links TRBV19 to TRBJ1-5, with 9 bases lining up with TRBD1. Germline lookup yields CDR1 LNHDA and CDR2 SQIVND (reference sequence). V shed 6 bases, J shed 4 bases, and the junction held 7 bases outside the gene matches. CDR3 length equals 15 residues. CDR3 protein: CASRKTGGKNQPQHF. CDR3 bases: TGTGCCAGTAGAAAGACAGGGGGTAAAAATCAGCCCCAGCATTTT.

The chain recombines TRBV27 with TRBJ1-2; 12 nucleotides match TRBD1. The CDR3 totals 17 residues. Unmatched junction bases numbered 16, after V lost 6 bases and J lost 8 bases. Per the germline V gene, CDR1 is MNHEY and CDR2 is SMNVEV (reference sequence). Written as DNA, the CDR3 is TGTGCCAGCAGCCGGGGACAGGGGGCCACCTATACTGAGGGCTACACCTTC. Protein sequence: CASSRGQGATYTEGYTF.

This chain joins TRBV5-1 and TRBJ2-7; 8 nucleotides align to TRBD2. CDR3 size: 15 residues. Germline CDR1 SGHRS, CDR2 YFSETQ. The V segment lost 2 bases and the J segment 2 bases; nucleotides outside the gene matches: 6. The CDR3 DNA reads TGCGCCAGCAGCTTAGAAGCGGGGGAACCCTACGAGCAGTACTTC. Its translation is CASSLEAGEPYEQYF.

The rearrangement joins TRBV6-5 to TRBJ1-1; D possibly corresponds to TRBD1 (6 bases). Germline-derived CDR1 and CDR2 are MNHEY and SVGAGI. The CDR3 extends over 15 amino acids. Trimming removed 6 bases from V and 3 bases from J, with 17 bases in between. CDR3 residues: CASSRVGRGHTEAFF. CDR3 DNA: TGTGCCAGCAGCCGCGTGGGGCGGGGGCACACTGAAGCTTTCTTT.